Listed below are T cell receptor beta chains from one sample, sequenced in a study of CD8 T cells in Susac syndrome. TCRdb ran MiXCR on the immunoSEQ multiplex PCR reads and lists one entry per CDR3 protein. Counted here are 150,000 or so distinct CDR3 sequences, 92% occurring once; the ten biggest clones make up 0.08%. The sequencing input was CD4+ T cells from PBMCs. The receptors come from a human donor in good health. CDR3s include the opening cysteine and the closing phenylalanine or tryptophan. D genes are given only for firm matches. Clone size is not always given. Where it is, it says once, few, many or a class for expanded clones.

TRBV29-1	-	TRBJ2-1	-	TGCAGCGTCGGGGAGCGACGAAATGAGCAGTTCTTC	CSVGERRNEQFF
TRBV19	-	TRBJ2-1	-	TGTGCCAGTAGTATCTGGGGGAGCTCCTACAATGAGCAGTTCTTC	CASSIWGSSYNEQFF
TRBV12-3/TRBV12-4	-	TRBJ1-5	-	TGTGCCAGCAGTTTCGGGCCGGATCTAGGGCCCCAGCATTTT	CASSFGPDLGPQHF
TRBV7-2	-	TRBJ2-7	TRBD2	TGTGCCAGCAGCGGAGCGGGGAACTTCTACGAGCAGTACTTC	CASSGAGNFYEQYF
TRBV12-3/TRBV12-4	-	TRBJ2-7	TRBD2	TGTGCCAGCAGTAGGGGACTAGATTTCTACGAGCAGTACTTC	CASSRGLDFYEQYF
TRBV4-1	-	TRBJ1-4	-	TGCGCCAGCAGCCAATCCCAGGGAACCGCACCTAATGAAAAACTGTTTTTT	CASSQSQGTAPNEKLFF
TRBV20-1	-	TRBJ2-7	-	TGCAGTGCTAGAGATTTAAGGGGGGTCTGGGAGCAGTACTTC	CSARDLRGVWEQYF
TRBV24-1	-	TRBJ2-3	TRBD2	TGTGCCTCATCTAGCGGGGGGAGGATTTCAGATACGCAGTATTTT	CASSSGGRISDTQYF
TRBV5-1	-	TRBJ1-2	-	TGCGCCAGCAGCCACTCTGGGGAGGATCATGGCTACACCTTC	CASSHSGEDHGYTF
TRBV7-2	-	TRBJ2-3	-	TGTGCCAGCAGCTTAGACTACACGGAGCAGGGCATGCAGTATTTT	CASSLDYTEQGMQYF
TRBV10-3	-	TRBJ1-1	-	TGTGCCACCTCGACAGCGAACACTGAAGCTTTCTTT	CATSTANTEAFF
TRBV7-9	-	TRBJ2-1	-	TGTGCCAGCAGCTTAACAACCGGGACCGACAATGAGCAGTTCTTC	CASSLTTGTDNEQFF
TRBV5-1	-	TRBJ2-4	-	TGCGCCAGCAGCTTGGGCGGGACTGTAGCCAAAAACATTCAGTACTTC	CASSLGGTVAKNIQYF
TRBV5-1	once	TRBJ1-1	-	TGCGCCAGCAAAATGAACACTGAAGCTTTCTTT	CASKMNTEAFF
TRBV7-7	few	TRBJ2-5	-	TGTGCTAGCAGCTTCCAGGGTCGGGAGACCCAGTACTTC	CASSFQGRETQYF
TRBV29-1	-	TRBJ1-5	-	TGCAGCTCTTTGGGGTTGGGCAGGCCCAGGAGACTATATAGCAATCAGCCCCAGCATTTT	CSSLGLGRPRRLYSNQPQHF
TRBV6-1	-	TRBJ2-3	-	TGTGCCAGCAGTGAAGTTGCAAGAGTTGGGTGGGATACGCAGTATTTT	CASSEVARVGWDTQYF
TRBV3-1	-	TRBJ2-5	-	TGTGCCAGCAGCCCCCCCCGAGAGGCCGCCGTGTTCCAGTACTTC	CASSPPREAAVFQYF
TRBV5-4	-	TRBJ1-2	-	TGTGCCAGCAGCTTGGCCTTTGGAGGGCCCTCCAATGGCTACACCTTC	CASSLAFGGPSNGYTF
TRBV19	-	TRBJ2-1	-	TGTGCCAGTAGTACCCAAAAACCTACTAGACCCTCCTACAATGAGCAGTTCTTC	CASSTQKPTRPSYNEQFF
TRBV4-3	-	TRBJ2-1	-	TGCGCCAGCAGCCGGGGTAGAGTGTACAATGAGCAGTTCTTC	CASSRGRVYNEQFF
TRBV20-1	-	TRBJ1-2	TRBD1	TGCAGTGCTAGCCAGGGGGACTATGGCTACACCTTC	CSASQGDYGYTF
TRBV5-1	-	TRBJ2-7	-	TGCGCCAGCAGCTCGGGGGTCCGCTCCTTCGAGCAGTACTTC	CASSSGVRSFEQYF
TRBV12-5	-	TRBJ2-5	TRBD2	TGTGCTAGTGCCCTGGGACTAGCGGGGGGGCCGTCAGAGACCCAGTACTTC	CASALGLAGGPSETQYF
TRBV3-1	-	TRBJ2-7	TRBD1	TGTGCCAGCAGCCATTGCGGGACAGGGGCCTACGAGCAGTACTTC	CASSHCGTGAYEQYF
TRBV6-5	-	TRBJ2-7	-	TGTGCCAGCAGACAACCAGGTACCTACGAGCAGTACTTC	CASRQPGTYEQYF
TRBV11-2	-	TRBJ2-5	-	TGTGCCAGCAGCGTTCCCCCCTCGGGGACCCAGTACTTC	CASSVPPSGTQYF
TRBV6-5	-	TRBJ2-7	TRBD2	TGTGCCAGCAGGCGGGAGGTATACGAGCAGTACTTC	CASRREVYEQYF
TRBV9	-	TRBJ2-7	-	TGTGCCAGCAGCGACCATGACATTTTCGGGGACTACGAGCAGTACTTC	CASSDHDIFGDYEQYF
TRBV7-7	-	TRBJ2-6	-	TGTGCCAGCAGCTCGGGTCGGCCTGGGGCCAACGTCCTGACTTTC	CASSSGRPGANVLTF
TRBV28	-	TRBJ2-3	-	TGTGCCAGCAGTCCCTTTCGCTCAAGGGGCACAGATACGCAGTATTTT	CASSPFRSRGTDTQYF
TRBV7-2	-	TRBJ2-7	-	TGTGCCAGCAGCACAGCCCGGACAGCCGCCTACGAGCAGTACTTC	CASSTARTAAYEQYF
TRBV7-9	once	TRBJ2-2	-	TGTGCCAGCAGCTCCCCGGGGAACACCGGGGAGCTGTTTTTT	CASSSPGNTGELFF
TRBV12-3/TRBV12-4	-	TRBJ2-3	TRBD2	TGTGCCAGCAGCACCCTAGCGGGAGCGGATACGCAGTATTTT	CASSTLAGADTQYF
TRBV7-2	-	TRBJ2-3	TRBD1	TGTGCCAGCAGCTTAGGAGGGACAGGGCCCACAGATACGCAGTATTTT	CASSLGGTGPTDTQYF
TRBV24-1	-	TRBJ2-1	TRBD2	TGTGCCACCAGTGATTTTCGGTCTAGCGGGAGGGCCAATGAGCAGTTCTTC	CATSDFRSSGRANEQFF
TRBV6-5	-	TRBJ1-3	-	TGTGCCAGCAGTACCACGAGTTCTGGAAACACCATATATTTT	CASSTTSSGNTIYF